The source of this T cell receptor beta chain is a study of blood T cell repertoires in COVID-19. In the study overall: The analysed material was cDNA or gDNA that came from T cells, B-cell-depleted T cells, or PBMCs.

The protocol was immunoSEQ multiplex PCR, while the TCRdb copy is restricted to in-frame clones and leaves out a portion. Among some 490,000 clones listed, 75% to 90% were seen once. Participant age was roughly 18 to 100 years, and participants resided in roughly 25 US areas. This clone was counted once. The specimen sequenced was PBMCs or T cells enriched from blood (not recorded which). The sequence derives from a woman aged 55 to 70 who had recovered from COVID-19.

Here the CDR3 DNA reads TGTGCCAGCAGCCCGGCCCCACCAGGAGATACGCAGTATTTT. It is translated as CASSPAPPGDTQYF. The chain has TRBV7-8 and TRBJ2-3; D is ambiguous. The CDR3 loop spans 14 amino acids. Per germline, CDR1 SGHVS and CDR2 FQNEAQ. Trimming removed 5 bases at V and 5 bases at J, with 14 bases between.